This TCR beta chain stems from a study of shared clonotypes between healthy human individuals. Study-wide background: CD8 memory received one plate per donor, CD8 naive two, CD4 memory three and CD4 naive three. The study, taken as a whole, reports: Generation of non-shared clonotypes was less probable than generation of clonotypes shared by all four donors.

In this sample, this clone turned up once. Its antigen is undetermined. The CDR3 runs 13 residues. The germline gives CDR1 SGHTA, CDR2 FQGNSA. Trimming cost V 6 bases and J 2 bases, with 10 bases left between them. From CD4+ cells came CD45RA+ naive and CD45RA-negative memory subsets. Clones were sequenced by immunoSEQ multiplex PCR, and TCRdb holds only the in-frame ones, with some missing. The sample includes about 2.3 million clones, 80% to 95% of them seen just once. J is TRBJ1-2 and V is TRBV7-2; D uncertain. This sequence originates from a man aged 18 to 29 in good health. Some clones in this sample may be carry-over from other donors' samples. Sequenced: naive CD4+ T cells from PBMCs. Documented subset: CD45RA+ positively selected. The CDR3 reads CASSKQRNYGYTF. The DNA of the CDR3 is TGTGCCAGCAGTAAACAGAGGAACTATGGCTACACCTTC.